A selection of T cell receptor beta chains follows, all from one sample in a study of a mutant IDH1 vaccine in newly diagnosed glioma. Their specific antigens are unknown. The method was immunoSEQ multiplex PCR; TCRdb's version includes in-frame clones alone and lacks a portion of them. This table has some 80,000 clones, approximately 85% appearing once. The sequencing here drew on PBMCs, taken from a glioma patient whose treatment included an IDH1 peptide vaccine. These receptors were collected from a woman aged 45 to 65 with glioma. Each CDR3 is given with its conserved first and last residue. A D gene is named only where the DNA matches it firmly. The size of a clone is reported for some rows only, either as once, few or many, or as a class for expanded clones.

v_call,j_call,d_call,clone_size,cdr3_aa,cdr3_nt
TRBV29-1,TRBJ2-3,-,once,CSVESLRDTQYF,TGCAGCGTTGAATCCCTACGAGATACGCAGTATTTT
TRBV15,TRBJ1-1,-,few,CATSSRGDTEAFF,TGTGCCACCAGCAGCCGGGGAGACACTGAAGCTTTCTTT
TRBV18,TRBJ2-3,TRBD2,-,CASSPVLAGVADTQYF,TGTGCCAGCTCACCAGTCCTAGCGGGAGTCGCAGATACGCAGTATTTT
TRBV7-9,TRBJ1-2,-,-,CASSSNRATSGYGYTF,TGTGCCAGCAGCTCTAACCGGGCCACCTCGGGATATGGCTACACCTTC
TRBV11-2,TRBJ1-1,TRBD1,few,CASSIRTGGLSMNTEAFF,TGTGCCAGCAGCATTCGGACAGGGGGTTTGTCGATGAACACTGAAGCTTTCTTT
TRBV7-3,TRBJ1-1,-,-,CASSTDLNTEAFF,TGTGCCAGCAGCACGGACCTGAACACTGAAGCTTTCTTT
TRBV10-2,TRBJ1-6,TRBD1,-,CASSESETGDSPLHF,TGCGCCAGCAGTGAGAGCGAGACAGGGGATTCACCCCTCCACTTT
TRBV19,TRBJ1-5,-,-,CASKWGGSNQPQHF,TGTGCCAGTAAATGGGGGGGGAGCAATCAGCCCCAGCATTTT
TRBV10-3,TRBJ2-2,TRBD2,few,CGIARQAGGLSGELFF,TGTGGCATCGCTCGACAGGCGGGAGGTCTGAGCGGGGAGCTGTTTTTT
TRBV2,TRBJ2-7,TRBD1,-,CASSWTGSSYEQYF,TGTGCCAGCTCATGGACAGGGAGCTCCTACGAGCAGTACTTC
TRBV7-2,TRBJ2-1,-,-,CASSLERLATAYNEQFF,TGTGCCAGCAGCTTAGAACGCCTAGCGACGGCCTACAATGAGCAGTTCTTC
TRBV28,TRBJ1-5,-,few,CASSFARTRVGSNQPQHF,TGTGCCAGCAGTTTCGCCAGGACCAGGGTGGGAAGCAATCAGCCCCAGCATTTT
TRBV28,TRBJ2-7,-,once,CASSTSGLDAYEQYF,TGTGCCAGCAGTACCTCCGGACTGGACGCCTACGAGCAGTACTTC
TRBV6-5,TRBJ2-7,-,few,CASSESPGSYEQYF,TGTGCCAGCAGTGAATCTCCCGGATCCTACGAGCAGTACTTC
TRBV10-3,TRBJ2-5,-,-,CAISDSKETQYF,TGTGCCATCAGTGACAGTAAAGAGACCCAGTACTTC
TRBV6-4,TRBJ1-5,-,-,CASSPEGTDQPQHF,TGTGCCAGCAGCCCGGAGGGGACGGATCAGCCCCAGCATTTT
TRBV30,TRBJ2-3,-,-,CAWSVGAGPDTQYF,TGTGCCTGGAGTGTAGGGGCGGGGCCAGATACGCAGTATTTT
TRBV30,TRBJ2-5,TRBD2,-,CAWSLRGARGETQYF,TGTGCCTGGAGTCTGCGGGGGGCGCGGGGAGAGACCCAGTACTTC
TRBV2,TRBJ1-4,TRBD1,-,CASSESKGTAMNEKLFF,TGTGCCAGCAGTGAATCTAAGGGGACAGCCATGAATGAAAAACTGTTTTTT
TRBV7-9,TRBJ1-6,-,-,CASSQARGNSPLHF,TGTGCCAGCAGCCAAGCCAGGGGAAATTCACCCCTCCACTTT
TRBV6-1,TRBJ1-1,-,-,CASTFQEGTEAFF,TGTGCCAGCACTTTCCAGGAGGGCACTGAAGCTTTCTTT
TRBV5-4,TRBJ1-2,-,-,CASSLAFADYGYTF,TGTGCCAGCAGCTTGGCCTTCGCAGACTATGGCTACACCTTC
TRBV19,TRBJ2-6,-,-,CASQRANVLTF,TGTGCCAGTCAAAGGGCCAACGTCCTGACTTTC
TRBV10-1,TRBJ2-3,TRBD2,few,CASSGGAGGPTDTQYF,TGCGCCAGCAGTGGGGGAGCGGGAGGGCCGACAGATACGCAGTATTTT
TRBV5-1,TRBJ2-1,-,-,CASSLQSSEILEQFF,TGCGCCAGCAGCTTGCAGAGCTCTGAGATATTAGAGCAGTTCTTC
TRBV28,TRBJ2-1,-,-,CASWSRGAGDGQFF,TGTGCCAGCTGGTCGAGGGGGGCGGGAGACGGGCAGTTCTTC
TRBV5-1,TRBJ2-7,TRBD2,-,CASSPIAGTSDSYEQYF,TGCGCCAGCAGCCCCATAGCCGGGACTAGCGATTCCTACGAGCAGTACTTC
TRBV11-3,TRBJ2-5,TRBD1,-,CASSEGQVKETQYF,TGTGCCAGCAGCGAGGGACAGGTCAAAGAGACCCAGTACTTC
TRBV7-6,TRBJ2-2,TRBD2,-,CAGSLGAGGPGTGELFF,TGTGCCGGCAGCTTGGGAGCGGGAGGGCCGGGCACCGGGGAGCTGTTTTTT